Below are 21 T cell receptor beta chains sequenced from a single sample in a study of T cell clonality in common variable immunodeficiency (dated by TCRdb to 2013 to 2016). General conclusions and limits of the study: Fewer deletions and N-nucleotide insertions were reportedly observed in CVID TCRbeta sequences, and highly modified clones with 13 or more V deletions were reportedly absent from CVID TCRbeta sequences.

For these receptors, no antigen is known. The protocol used for the library was the immunoSEQ multiplex PCR assay. Sourced from immuneACCESS, this table was stored by TCRdb with only in-frame sequences that have V and J called. A share of the clones is absent; for the studies checked, an unresolved V gene accounts for under half, and the remainder has no known explanation. The table gives under 25,000 clones for this sample, with none occurring only once. The top ten hold around 25% of the sample. Source material: peripheral blood mononuclear cells. These receptors were collected from a human donor with common variable immunodeficiency.

This clone was counted between two and nine times. The CDR3 end lies 3 residues beyond the end of the read and is filled in from the germline J gene. The chain joins TRBV18 to TRBJ2-2; weak D call: TRBD1 (5 bases). Looked up from germline, CDR1 is KGHSH and CDR2 is LQKENI. V was shortened by 2 bases and J by 0 bases, with 16 bases between the two germline ends. There are 18 residues in the CDR3. The chain's CDR3 is CASSPDVTASTNTGELFF. Incomplete CDR3 DNA: TGTGCCAGCTCACCAGATGTGACAGCCAGTACGAACACCGGGGAG.

This clone was recorded a few times. With the read ending 3 residues before the CDR3 end, the germline J gene is used to fill in that end. V gene TRBV7-7 combines with J gene TRBJ2-1; D unresolved. The ends were cut back, 5 bases at V and 2 bases at J, with 7 bases in the middle. The CDR3 sequence is 13 residues long. From germline, CDR1 is SSHAT and CDR2 FNYEAQ (reference sequence). This chain's CDR3 is CASSPIAYNEQFF. CDR3 DNA, as far as it was read: TGTGCCAGCAGCCCAATTGCCTACAATGAG.

A note on this clone: The read ends 3 residues shy of where the CDR3 ends; the end is completed using the germline J gene. The gene calls are TRBV23-1 and TRBJ2-6, with a tentative D call TRBD2 (6 bases). TRBV23-1 has ORF status, its function being uncertain. V shed 3 bases and J shed 4 bases, with 13 bases lying between them. The CDR3 covers 16 residues. The CDR3 protein is CASSHRRGSGANVLTF. Partial CDR3 DNA: TGCGCCAGCAGTCACAGGAGGGGTTCAGGGGCCAACGTC.

There are many counts of this clone. Compared with germline, one end of the junction differs, possibly owing to a read error. With the read ending 3 residues before the CDR3 end, the germline J gene is used to fill in that end. This rearrangement joins TRBV5-1 to TRBJ1-2; D is unresolved. Germline V gives CDR1 SGHRS, CDR2 YFSETQ. The CDR3 sequence is 13 residues long. The sequenced part of the CDR3 DNA is TGCGCCAGCAGATTGGCGGTTGCCTATGGC. Translation: CASRLAVAYG. The whole CDR3 is CASRLAVAYGYTF.

This clone was seen ten or more times. The read halts 3 residues ahead of the CDR3 end, with the missing end drawn from the germline J gene. The V gene is TRBV5-6, the J gene TRBJ2-2; no reliable D call. The CDR3 contains 15 residues. V lost 0 bases and J lost 4, with 10 bases in between. Germline V lookup: CDR1 SGHDT, CDR2 YYEEEE. The CDR3 loop reads CASSLAPLSTGELFF. The covered CDR3 bases are TGTGCCAGCAGCTTGGCCCCACTTAGCACCGGGGAG. Filled out from reference TRBV5-6 and TRBJ2-2, the complete variable domain reads DAGVTQSPTHLIKTRGQQVTLRCSPKSGHDTVSWYQQALGQGPQFIFQYYEEEERQRGNFPDRFSGHQFPNYSSELNVNALLLGDSALYLCASSLAPLSTGELFFGEGSRLTVL.

This clone was recorded a few times. The read stops 3 residues short of the end of the CDR3; the missing end is completed from the germline J gene. The chain carries TRBV6-1 and TRBJ2-7; a possible D gene is TRBD1 (5 bases). This CDR3 has 15 amino acids. Trimming pared 4 bases from V and 1 base from J, leaving 14 bases between. Per germline, CDR1 MNHNS and CDR2 SASEGT. The sequenced part of the CDR3 DNA is TGTGCCAGCAGTGCTTGGGCAGACAGATCCTACGAG. Its protein is CASSAWADRSYE. The full-length CDR3 reads as CASSAWADRSYEQYF.

This clone was detected a few times. With the read ending 3 residues before the CDR3 end, the germline J gene is used to fill in that end. This chain joins TRBV20-1 and TRBJ2-7; no firm D call. The CDR3 has 12 amino acids. V lost 5 bases, J lost 4 bases, and 12 bases lay in between. Looked up from germline, CDR1 is DFQATT and CDR2 is SNEGSKA (reference sequence). The CDR3 bases that were read are TGCAGTGCTGGTGGGTCGGGTTACGAG. Its protein product is CSAGGSGYE. The complete CDR3 reads CSAGGSGYEQYF.

This clone was found a few times. The CDR3 end falls 3 residues outside the read, so it is completed with the germline J gene. The chain employs TRBV6-1 and TRBJ1-3, with a weak D call TRBD1 (5 bases). Germline values: CDR1 MNHNS, CDR2 SASEGT. V gave up 2 bases and J gave up 5 bases, with 10 bases separating them. The CDR3 is 14 amino acids. Partial CDR3 DNA: TGTGCCAGCAGTGAATGGGGCAGGCGAAACACC. It yields the protein CASSEWGRRNT. The CDR3 as a whole reads CASSEWGRRNTIYF.

This clone was seen more than once but under ten times. Sequencing ends 3 residues short of the CDR3 end; the germline J gene provides the rest. The V gene is TRBV11-3, the J gene TRBJ2-1; 7 bases match TRBD1. This CDR3 comprises 14 residues. The V gene's germline CDR1 is SGHNT and CDR2 YENEEA. V shed 5 bases and J 5 bases; nucleotides not matched to a gene: 6. CDR3 sequence reads: CASSPWDSNNEQFF. CDR3 DNA (partial): TGTGCCAGCAGCCCATGGGACAGCAACAATGAG.

Only a few counts were recorded for this clone. The read is 3 residues too short to cover the CDR3 end, so that end is filled in from the germline J gene. The gene calls are TRBV7-2 and TRBJ1-4; TRBD1 is a possible D gene (5 bases). This CDR3 is built from 17 residues. CDR1 and CDR2 from the germline V gene are SGHTA and FQGNSA. V was trimmed by 0 bases and J by 4 bases, leaving 15 bases between them. The CDR3 DNA, read in part, is TGTGCCAGCAGCTTAGCCCAGGCAGACAGAAATAATGAAAAA. This gives the protein CASSLAQADRNNEK. The full CDR3 protein reads CASSLAQADRNNEKLFF. Looking up the rest from reference TRBV7-2 and TRBJ1-4 gives the full variable domain: GAGVSQSPSNKVTEKGKDVELRCDPISGHTALYWYRQSLGQGLEFLIYFQGNSAPDKSGLPSDRFSAERTGGSVSTLTIQRTQQEDSAVYLCASSLAQADRNNEKLFFGSGTQLSVL.

This clone was seen a few times. The observed sequence ends 3 residues before the CDR3 terminus, with the missing tail filled in from the germline J gene. The rearrangement uses TRBV20-1 and TRBJ2-3; 11 bases map to TRBD1. This CDR3 comprises 13 residues. The V segment lost 6 bases and the J segment 4 bases; nucleotides outside the gene matches: 3. Germline loops: CDR1 DFQATT, CDR2 SNEGSKA (reference sequence). CDR3 sequence: CSATDRGPDTQYF. The part of the CDR3 DNA that was read is TGCAGTGCCACGGACAGGGGGCCAGATACG.

Regarding this clone: The CDR3 is cut off 3 residues early in the read; its end comes from the germline J gene. This sequence joins TRBV7-6 and TRBJ2-5, with D possibly being TRBD2 (5 bases). V lost 5 bases, J lost 5 bases, and 15 bases lay in between. The CDR3 runs to 14 residues. In germline, CDR1 is SGHVS, CDR2 FNYEAQ. The CDR3 sequence is CASSPDRRGETQYF. The sequenced part of the CDR3 DNA is TGTGCCAGCAGCCCCGATCGGAGAGGGGAGACC.

This clone has more than one count but fewer than ten. Read data end 3 residues before the CDR3 end; the end is taken from the germline J gene. V is TRBV6-2 or TRBV6-3 and J is TRBJ1-1; 12 bases are a match to TRBD1. There are 15 residues in the CDR3. Germline values: CDR1 MNHEY, CDR2 SVGEGT. Incomplete CDR3 DNA: TGTGCCAGCAGTTATCTCCCGGGACAGGGGGCGTTC. It translates to CASSYLPGQGAF. The entire CDR3 sequence reads CASSYLPGQGAFAFF.

This clone was observed at least ten times. The CDR3 end is not reached by the read, which stops 3 residues before it; the germline J gene fills it in. The chain employs TRBV20-1 and TRBJ2-2, with a tentative D call TRBD2 (6 bases). Per germline, CDR1 DFQATT and CDR2 SNEGSKA (reference sequence). Trimming shortened V by 6 bases and J by 3 bases, and 17 bases separated the two germline ends. This CDR3 is 15 amino acids long. CDR3 DNA (partial): TGCAGTGCCACTAGTTGGGGACTGTACACCGGGGAG. It specifies CSATSWGLYTGE. The CDR3 reads in full as CSATSWGLYTGELFF.

The sample holds a few counts of this clone. The CDR3 extends 3 residues past the end of the read, so its final part is completed from the germline J gene. The chain uses TRBV19 and TRBJ2-7; the match to TRBD1 covers 9 bases. Unmatched junction bases numbered 8, after V lost 7 bases and J lost 1 base. CDR3 length equals 15 residues. Germline V lookup: CDR1 LNHDA, CDR2 SQIVND (reference sequence). CDR3 bases read: TGTGCCAGTATCCCTCGGACAGGGGATTCCTACGAG. Translated, it gives CASIPRTGDSYE. The entire CDR3 protein reads CASIPRTGDSYEQYF.

This clone is medium-sized by share. Read coverage stops 3 residues before the CDR3 terminus; the germline J gene supplies the remainder. The chain joins TRBV5-4 to TRBJ2-2; 7 bases are a match to TRBD1. This CDR3 has 15 residues. Per germline, CDR1 SGHNT and CDR2 YYREEE (reference sequence). Trimming at V came to 4 bases and at J to 8 bases, leaving 11 bases not matched to a gene. Incomplete CDR3 DNA: TGTGCCAGCAGCCCTCAGACAGGGTTTAATGGGGAG. It specifies CASSPQTGFNGE. The whole CDR3 region reads CASSPQTGFNGELFF.

As regards this clone: The read terminates 3 residues before the CDR3 end, so the remaining end is supplied by the germline J gene. The chain employs TRBV20-1 and TRBJ1-5; D gene unclear. In germline, CDR1 is DFQATT, CDR2 SNEGSKA (reference sequence). V was clipped by 5 bases and J by 1 base, with 21 bases between them. This CDR3 region has 17 residues. The CDR3: CSAQWAEKYTSNQPQHF. The covered CDR3 bases are TGCAGTGCTCAGTGGGCAGAAAAGTACACCAGCAATCAGCCC.

This clone is medium-sized within its sample. The read comes to an end 3 residues before the CDR3 does, leaving the germline J gene to fill in the end. The chain employs TRBV9 and TRBJ1-6; D is uncertain. In germline, CDR1 is SGDLS, CDR2 YYNGEE. The V and J ends lost 0 bases and 7 bases respectively, with 17 bases between them. The CDR3 spans 17 residues. The covered CDR3 bases are TGTGCCAGCAGCGTAGGAGTATCGGTGGCCGGGAATTCACCC. Translated, it gives CASSVGVSVAGNSP. The full-length CDR3 reads as CASSVGVSVAGNSPLHF.

This clone was counted between two and nine times. The part of the CDR3 DNA that was read is TGTGCCAGCAGCTTATGGGCGGGGGGGCCCAATGAG. It yields the protein CASSLWAGGPNE. The entire CDR3 protein reads CASSLWAGGPNEQFF. The V gene is TRBV7-2, the J gene TRBJ2-1; TRBD2 matches 9 bases. The read comes to an end 3 residues before the CDR3 does, leaving the germline J gene to fill in the end. The CDR3 is made up of 15 amino acids. V gave up 2 bases and J gave up 6 bases; unmatched junction bases: 5. Germline assignment: CDR1 SGHTA and CDR2 FQGNSA.

This clone was counted between two and nine times. The DNA ends 3 residues before the CDR3 does, and the rest of the CDR3 is filled in from the germline J gene. The chain couples TRBV18 to TRBJ1-5; D is unclear. Trimming shortened V by 1 base and J by 0 bases, and 7 bases separated the two germline ends. Germline V gene lookup returns CDR1 KGHSH and CDR2 LQKENI. This CDR3 comprises 15 residues. The sequenced part of the CDR3 DNA is TGTGCCAGCTCACCACAGGGCTATAGCAATCAGCCC. It is translated as CASSPQGYSNQP. The CDR3 in full is CASSPQGYSNQPQHF.

Only a few counts were recorded for this clone. Read sequence stops 3 residues before the CDR3 end, and the germline J gene provides the missing end. V is TRBV18 and J is TRBJ2-7, with 9 bases matching TRBD2. The CDR3 spans 14 residues. Trimming took 3 bases from V and 6 from J; bases not matched to a gene: 6. The germline CDR1 and CDR2 sequences are KGHSH and LQKENI. CDR3 DNA (partial): TGTGCCAGCTCACCTACGATAGCGGGGGCCGAG. Translated, it gives CASSPTIAGAE. The full CDR3 reads CASSPTIAGAEQYF.